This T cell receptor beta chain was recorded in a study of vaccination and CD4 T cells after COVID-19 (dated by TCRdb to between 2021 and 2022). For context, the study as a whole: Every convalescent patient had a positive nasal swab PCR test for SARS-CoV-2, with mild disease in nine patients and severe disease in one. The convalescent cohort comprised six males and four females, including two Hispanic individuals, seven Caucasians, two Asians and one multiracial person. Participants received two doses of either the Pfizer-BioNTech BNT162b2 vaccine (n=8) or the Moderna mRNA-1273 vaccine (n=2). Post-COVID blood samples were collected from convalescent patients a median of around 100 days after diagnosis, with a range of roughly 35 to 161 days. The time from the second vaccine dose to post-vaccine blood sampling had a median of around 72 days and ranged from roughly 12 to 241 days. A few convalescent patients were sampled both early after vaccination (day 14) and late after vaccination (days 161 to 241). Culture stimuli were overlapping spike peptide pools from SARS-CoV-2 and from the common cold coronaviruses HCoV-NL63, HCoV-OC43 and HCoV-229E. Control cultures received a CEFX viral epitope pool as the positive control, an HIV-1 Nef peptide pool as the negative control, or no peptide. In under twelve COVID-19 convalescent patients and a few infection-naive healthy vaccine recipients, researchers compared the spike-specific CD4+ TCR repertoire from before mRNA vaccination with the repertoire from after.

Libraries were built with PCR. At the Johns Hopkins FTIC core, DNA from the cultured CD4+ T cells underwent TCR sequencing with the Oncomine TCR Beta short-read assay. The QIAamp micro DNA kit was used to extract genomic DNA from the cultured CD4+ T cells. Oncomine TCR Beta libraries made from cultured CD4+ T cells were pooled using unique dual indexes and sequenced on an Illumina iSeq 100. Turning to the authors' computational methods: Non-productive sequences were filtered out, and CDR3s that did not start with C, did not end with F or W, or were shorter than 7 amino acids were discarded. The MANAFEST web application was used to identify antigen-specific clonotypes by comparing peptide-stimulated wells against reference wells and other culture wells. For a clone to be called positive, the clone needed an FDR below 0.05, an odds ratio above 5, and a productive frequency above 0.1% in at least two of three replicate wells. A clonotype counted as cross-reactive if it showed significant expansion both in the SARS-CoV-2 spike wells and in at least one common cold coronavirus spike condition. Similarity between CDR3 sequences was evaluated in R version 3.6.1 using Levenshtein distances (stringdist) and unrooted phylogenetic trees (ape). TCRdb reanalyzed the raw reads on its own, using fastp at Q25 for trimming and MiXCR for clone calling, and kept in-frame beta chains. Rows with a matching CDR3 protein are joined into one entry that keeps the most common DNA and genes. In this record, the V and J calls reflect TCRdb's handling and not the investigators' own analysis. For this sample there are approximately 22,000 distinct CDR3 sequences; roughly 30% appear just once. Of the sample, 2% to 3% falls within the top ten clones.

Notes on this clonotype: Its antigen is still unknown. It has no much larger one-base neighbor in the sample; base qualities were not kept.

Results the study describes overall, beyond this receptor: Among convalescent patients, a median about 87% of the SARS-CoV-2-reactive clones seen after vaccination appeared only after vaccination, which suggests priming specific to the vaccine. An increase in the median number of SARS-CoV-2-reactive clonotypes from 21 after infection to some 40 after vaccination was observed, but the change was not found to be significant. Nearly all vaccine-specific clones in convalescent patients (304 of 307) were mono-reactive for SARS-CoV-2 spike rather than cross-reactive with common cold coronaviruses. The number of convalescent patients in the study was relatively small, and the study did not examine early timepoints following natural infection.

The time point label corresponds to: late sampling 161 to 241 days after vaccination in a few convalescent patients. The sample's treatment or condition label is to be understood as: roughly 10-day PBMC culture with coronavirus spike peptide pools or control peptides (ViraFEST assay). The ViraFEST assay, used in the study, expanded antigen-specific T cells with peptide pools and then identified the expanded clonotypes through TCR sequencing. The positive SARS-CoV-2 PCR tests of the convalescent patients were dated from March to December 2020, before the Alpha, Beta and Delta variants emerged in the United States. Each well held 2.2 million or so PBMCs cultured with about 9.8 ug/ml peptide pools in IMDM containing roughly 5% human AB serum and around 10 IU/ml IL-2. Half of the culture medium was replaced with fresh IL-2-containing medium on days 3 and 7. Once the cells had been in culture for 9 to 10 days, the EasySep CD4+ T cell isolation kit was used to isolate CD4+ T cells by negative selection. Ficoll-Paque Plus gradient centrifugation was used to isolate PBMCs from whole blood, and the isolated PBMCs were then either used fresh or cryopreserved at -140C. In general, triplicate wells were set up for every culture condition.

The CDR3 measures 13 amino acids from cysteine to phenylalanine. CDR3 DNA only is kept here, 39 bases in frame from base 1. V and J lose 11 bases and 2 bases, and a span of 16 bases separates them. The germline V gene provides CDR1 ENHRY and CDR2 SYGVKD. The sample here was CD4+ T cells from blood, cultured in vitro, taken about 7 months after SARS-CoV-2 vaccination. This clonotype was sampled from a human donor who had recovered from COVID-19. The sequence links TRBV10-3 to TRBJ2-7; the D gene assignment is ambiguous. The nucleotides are TGTGCCGTTCTTACGACCCAAACCTACGAGCAGTACTTC. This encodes CAVLTTQTYEQYF.